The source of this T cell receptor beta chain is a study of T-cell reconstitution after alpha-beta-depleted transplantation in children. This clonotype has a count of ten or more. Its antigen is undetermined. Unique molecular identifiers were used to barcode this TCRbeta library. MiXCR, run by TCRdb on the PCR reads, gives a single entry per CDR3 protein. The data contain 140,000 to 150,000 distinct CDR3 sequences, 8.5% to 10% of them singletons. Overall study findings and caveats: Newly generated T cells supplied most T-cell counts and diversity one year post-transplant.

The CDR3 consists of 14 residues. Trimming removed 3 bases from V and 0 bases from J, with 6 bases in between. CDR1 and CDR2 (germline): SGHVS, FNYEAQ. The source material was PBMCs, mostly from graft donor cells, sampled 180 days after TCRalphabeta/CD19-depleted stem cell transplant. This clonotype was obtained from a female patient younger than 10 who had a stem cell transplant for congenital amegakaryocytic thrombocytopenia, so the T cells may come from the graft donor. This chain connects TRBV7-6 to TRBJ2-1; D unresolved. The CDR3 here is CASSFGNSYNEQFF. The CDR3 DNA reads TGTGCCAGCAGCTTCGGCAACTCCTACAATGAGCAGTTCTTC.